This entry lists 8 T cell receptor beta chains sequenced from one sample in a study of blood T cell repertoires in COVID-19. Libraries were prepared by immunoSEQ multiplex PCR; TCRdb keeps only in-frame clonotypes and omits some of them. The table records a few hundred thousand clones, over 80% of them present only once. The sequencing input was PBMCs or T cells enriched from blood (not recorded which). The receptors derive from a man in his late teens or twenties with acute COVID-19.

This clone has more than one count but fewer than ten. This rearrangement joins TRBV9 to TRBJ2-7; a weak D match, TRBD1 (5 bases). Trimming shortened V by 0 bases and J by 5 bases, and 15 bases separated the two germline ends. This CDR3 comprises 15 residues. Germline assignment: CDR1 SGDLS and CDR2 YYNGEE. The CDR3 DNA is TGTGCCAGCAGCGTAGGGGGCGGCGCGGTCGACGAGCAGTACTTC. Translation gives CASSVGGGAVDEQYF. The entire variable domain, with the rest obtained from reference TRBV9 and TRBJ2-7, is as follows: DSGVTQTPKHLITATGQRVTLRCSPRSGDLSVYWYQQSLDQGLQFLIQYYNGEERAKGNILERFSAQQFPDLHSELNLSSLELGDSALYFCASSVGGGAVDEQYFGPGTRLTVT.

The CDR3 sequence is CASSLEARGPGRGYTF. In DNA, the CDR3 is TGTGCCAGCAGCTTGGAGGCGCGGGGGCCTGGGCGAGGCTACACCTTC. The chain uses TRBV11-2 and TRBJ1-2; maybe TRBD1 (6 bases). The germline V and J ends were trimmed by 3 bases and 8 bases, with 22 bases remaining between them. The V gene's germline CDR1 is SGHAT and CDR2 FQNNGV. CDR3 size: 16 residues.

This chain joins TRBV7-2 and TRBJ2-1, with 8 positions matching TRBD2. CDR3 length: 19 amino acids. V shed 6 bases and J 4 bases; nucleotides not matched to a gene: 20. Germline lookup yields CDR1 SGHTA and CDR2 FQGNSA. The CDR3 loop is CASSLLGSSSSGGYNEQFF. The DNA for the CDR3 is TGTGCCAGCAGTTTACTGGGGAGTTCATCCAGCGGGGGATACAATGAGCAGTTCTTC.

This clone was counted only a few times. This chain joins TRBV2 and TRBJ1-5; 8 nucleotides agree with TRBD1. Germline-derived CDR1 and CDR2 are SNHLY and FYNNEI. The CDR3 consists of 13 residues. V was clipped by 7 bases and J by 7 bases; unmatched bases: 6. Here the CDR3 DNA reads TGTGCCAGCAATCGACAGGGGAACCAGCCCCAGCATTTT. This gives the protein CASNRQGNQPQHF.

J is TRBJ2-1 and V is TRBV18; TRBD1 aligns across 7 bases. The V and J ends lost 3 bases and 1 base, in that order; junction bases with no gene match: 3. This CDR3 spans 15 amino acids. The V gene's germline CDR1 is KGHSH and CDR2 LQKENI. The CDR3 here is CASSPPGQSYNEQFF. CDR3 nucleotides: TGTGCCAGCTCACCGCCGGGACAGTCCTACAATGAGCAGTTCTTC.

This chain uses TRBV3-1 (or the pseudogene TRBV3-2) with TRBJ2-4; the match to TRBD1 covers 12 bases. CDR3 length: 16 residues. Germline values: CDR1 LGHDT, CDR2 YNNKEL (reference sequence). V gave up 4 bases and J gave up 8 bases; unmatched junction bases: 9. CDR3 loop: CASSPPRGQGADIQYF. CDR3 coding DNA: TGTGCCAGCAGCCCTCCTCGGGGACAGGGGGCCGACATTCAGTACTTC.

Written as DNA, the CDR3 is TGTGCCAGCAGACCGACTAGCGGGAGCTTTGAGCAGTACTTC. Protein sequence: CASRPTSGSFEQYF. The chain joins TRBV27 to TRBJ2-7; 12 bases line up with TRBD2. Per the germline V gene, CDR1 is MNHEY and CDR2 is SMNVEV (reference sequence). Trimming at V came to 6 bases and at J to 7 bases, leaving 7 bases not matched to a gene. The CDR3 has 14 residues.

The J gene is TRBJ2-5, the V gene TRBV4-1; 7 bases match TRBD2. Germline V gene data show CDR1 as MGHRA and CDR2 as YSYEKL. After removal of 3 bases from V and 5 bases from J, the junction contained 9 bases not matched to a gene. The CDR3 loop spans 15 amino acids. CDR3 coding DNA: TGCGCCAGCAGCCAGTCTACCGCGGGAGTGGAGACCCAGTACTTC. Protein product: CASSQSTAGVETQYF.